This TCR beta chain was observed in a study of CD8 T cells in Susac syndrome. RNA in amounts of 0.5 to 1 ug was reverse transcribed with random hexamers. Amplification of TCR beta CDR3 was carried out by immunoSEQ multiplex PCR, which covered 54 Vbeta and 13 Jbeta segments. Via MiXCR, TCRdb re-called the immunoSEQ multiplex PCR reads, giving one row per CDR3 protein. In the table there are under 200,000 distinct CDR3 sequences, about 91% of which are singletons. Germline V gene data show CDR1 as DFQATT and CDR2 as SNEGSKA (reference sequence). This CDR3 contains 12 residues. Trimming cost V 5 bases and J 4 bases; bases outside gene matches: 1. Negative isolation yielded CD8+ and CD4+ T cells; FACS enriched TEMRA cells.

The chain employs TRBV20-1 and TRBJ1-5, with 8 bases aligning to TRBD1. The clonotype comes from a human donor with Susac syndrome. Sequencing was carried out using CD4+ T cells from PBMCs. In DNA form, the CDR3 reads TGCAGTGCTGACAGGGGAAATCAGCCCCAGCATTTT. Amino acids: CSADRGNQPQHF.